A selection of T cell receptor beta chains follows, all from one sample in a study of T cells after posttransplantation cyclophosphamide. The protocol was immunoSEQ multiplex PCR, while the TCRdb copy is restricted to in-frame clones and leaves out a portion. The sample holds about 6,000 clones, 95% to 98% seen once. Sequenced: memory CD4+ T cells sorted from PBMCs. The origin of the receptors is a man aged 40-49 years in good health, CMV-negative, and a related stem cell transplant donor. The CDR3 runs from the conserved cysteine through the conserved F or W. D genes are given only for firm matches. Size is omitted from some rows. Given values are once, few, many or a class for expanded clones.

J gene: TRBJ1-2; V gene: TRBV18; D gene: TRBD1; clone size: NA; CDR3 protein: CASSLGTGDSYTF; CDR3 DNA: TGTGCCAGCTCACTCGGGACAGGGGACAGCTACACCTTC
J gene: TRBJ2-5; V gene: TRBV5-1; D gene: TRBD2; clone size: NA; CDR3 protein: CASSMALAGDGQETQYF; CDR3 DNA: TGCGCCAGCTCCATGGCCCTAGCGGGAGACGGCCAAGAGACCCAGTACTTC
J gene: TRBJ2-3; V gene: TRBV5-4; D gene: TRBD2; clone size: NA; CDR3 protein: CASSWRVAGEATQYF; CDR3 DNA: TGTGCCAGCAGCTGGAGGGTAGCGGGAGAAGCTACGCAGTATTTT
J gene: TRBJ2-1; V gene: TRBV11-2; D gene: TRBD1; clone size: NA; CDR3 protein: CASSRTTGDLHSYNEQFF; CDR3 DNA: TGTGCCAGCAGCCGCACTACAGGGGACCTTCACTCCTACAATGAGCAGTTCTTC
J gene: TRBJ2-5; V gene: TRBV5-1; D gene: TRBD1; clone size: once; CDR3 protein: CASSSHHDRGETQYF; CDR3 DNA: TGCGCCAGCAGCTCGCACCATGACAGGGGAGAGACCCAGTACTTC
J gene: TRBJ2-1; V gene: TRBV28; D gene: TRBD1; clone size: NA; CDR3 protein: CASSPRGQGMRSNEQFF; CDR3 DNA: TGTGCCAGCAGTCCCCGCGGACAGGGAATGAGGTCCAATGAGCAGTTCTTC
J gene: TRBJ2-7; V gene: TRBV5-1; D gene: NA; clone size: NA; CDR3 protein: CASSLRKLRGKMNEQYF; CDR3 DNA: TGCGCCAGCTCTCTCAGGAAGTTGAGGGGGAAAATGAACGAGCAGTACTTC
J gene: TRBJ2-7; V gene: TRBV6-5; D gene: TRBD2; clone size: NA; CDR3 protein: CASRTSGYEQYF; CDR3 DNA: TGTGCCAGCAGGACTAGCGGCTACGAGCAGTACTTC
J gene: TRBJ2-1; V gene: TRBV2; D gene: TRBD2; clone size: NA; CDR3 protein: CASSGLAGYNEQFF; CDR3 DNA: TGTGCCAGCTCCGGACTAGCGGGATACAATGAGCAGTTCTTC
J gene: TRBJ2-7; V gene: TRBV27; D gene: TRBD1; clone size: NA; CDR3 protein: CASRARGTGGSYEQYF; CDR3 DNA: TGTGCCAGCAGAGCCCGCGGGACAGGCGGATCCTACGAGCAGTACTTC
J gene: TRBJ2-1; V gene: TRBV18; D gene: NA; clone size: NA; CDR3 protein: CASSRLAASYNEQFF; CDR3 DNA: TGTGCCAGCTCCCGACTGGCGGCCAGCTACAATGAGCAGTTCTTC
J gene: TRBJ2-7; V gene: TRBV5-5; D gene: NA; clone size: few; CDR3 protein: CASSLTPQGMGEQYF; CDR3 DNA: TGTGCCAGCAGCTTGACCCCGCAGGGGATGGGGGAGCAGTACTTC
J gene: TRBJ2-1; V gene: TRBV7-2; D gene: NA; clone size: NA; CDR3 protein: CASSGGGVRSYNEQFF; CDR3 DNA: TGTGCCAGCAGCGGAGGAGGGGTCAGGTCCTACAATGAGCAGTTCTTC
J gene: TRBJ2-6; V gene: TRBV6-4; D gene: NA; clone size: NA; CDR3 protein: CASSDSVGGVGANVLTF; CDR3 DNA: TGTGCCAGCAGTGACTCGGTAGGGGGGGTCGGGGCCAACGTCCTGACTTTC
J gene: TRBJ1-1; V gene: TRBV11-2; D gene: NA; clone size: NA; CDR3 protein: CASSLNQAAEAFF; CDR3 DNA: TGTGCCAGCAGCTTGAATCAAGCGGCTGAAGCTTTCTTT
J gene: TRBJ2-5; V gene: TRBV5-8; D gene: TRBD1; clone size: NA; CDR3 protein: CASSLAYDRGERETQYF; CDR3 DNA: TGTGCCAGCAGCTTGGCTTATGACAGGGGAGAAAGAGAGACCCAGTACTTC
J gene: TRBJ2-5; V gene: TRBV29-1; D gene: TRBD2; clone size: NA; CDR3 protein: CSVESGSFGETQYF; CDR3 DNA: TGCAGCGTTGAGAGCGGGAGTTTTGGAGAGACCCAGTACTTC
J gene: TRBJ2-3; V gene: TRBV19; D gene: NA; clone size: NA; CDR3 protein: CASSIGGNPGTGRTDTQYF; CDR3 DNA: TGTGCCAGTAGTATCGGCGGGAACCCTGGGACGGGCCGCACAGATACGCAGTATTTT
J gene: TRBJ2-7; V gene: TRBV7-8; D gene: TRBD2; clone size: NA; CDR3 protein: CASSPRTSGSYEQYF; CDR3 DNA: TGTGCCAGCAGCCCCAGGACTAGCGGGAGTTACGAGCAGTACTTC
J gene: TRBJ2-3; V gene: TRBV4-3; D gene: NA; clone size: NA; CDR3 protein: CASSQGSRTDTQYF; CDR3 DNA: TGCGCCAGCAGCCAAGGCTCCCGGACAGATACGCAGTATTTT
J gene: TRBJ2-7; V gene: TRBV10-3; D gene: NA; clone size: NA; CDR3 protein: CAISELTGGEQYF; CDR3 DNA: TGTGCCATCAGTGAGTTAACAGGTGGCGAGCAGTACTTC
J gene: TRBJ2-7; V gene: TRBV7-2; D gene: TRBD2; clone size: NA; CDR3 protein: CASSLARTSYEQYF; CDR3 DNA: TGTGCCAGCAGCTTAGCGAGGACTAGCTACGAGCAGTACTTC
J gene: TRBJ1-2; V gene: TRBV11-3; D gene: TRBD1; clone size: NA; CDR3 protein: CASSLSTATGDYGYTF; CDR3 DNA: TGTGCCAGCAGCTTAAGCACGGCAACAGGGGACTATGGCTACACCTTC
J gene: TRBJ2-7; V gene: TRBV27; D gene: TRBD1; clone size: NA; CDR3 protein: CASSFNRQGKYEQYF; CDR3 DNA: TGTGCCAGCAGTTTCAACCGACAGGGCAAATACGAGCAGTACTTC
J gene: TRBJ2-1; V gene: TRBV29-1; D gene: TRBD2; clone size: NA; CDR3 protein: CSAEREGRRQFF; CDR3 DNA: TGCAGCGCCGAACGGGAGGGCCGGCGCCAGTTCTTC
J gene: TRBJ2-1; V gene: TRBV19; D gene: NA; clone size: once; CDR3 protein: CASSASLGYNEQFF; CDR3 DNA: TGTGCCAGTAGTGCTTCACTAGGGTACAATGAGCAGTTCTTC
J gene: TRBJ2-7; V gene: TRBV4-1; D gene: TRBD2; clone size: NA; CDR3 protein: CASSQEVQREVSYEQYF; CDR3 DNA: TGCGCCAGCAGCCAAGAAGTCCAGCGGGAGGTATCCTACGAGCAGTACTTC
J gene: TRBJ2-1; V gene: TRBV28; D gene: TRBD2; clone size: NA; CDR3 protein: CASSSRLAGFEQFF; CDR3 DNA: TGTGCCAGCAGTTCGAGACTAGCGGGTTTTGAGCAGTTCTTC
J gene: TRBJ2-5; V gene: TRBV5-1; D gene: NA; clone size: NA; CDR3 protein: CASSSWTTQETQYF; CDR3 DNA: TGCGCCAGCAGCTCCTGGACAACCCAAGAGACCCAGTACTTC
J gene: TRBJ1-5; V gene: TRBV27; D gene: NA; clone size: NA; CDR3 protein: CARQIPKPQHF; CDR3 DNA: TGTGCCAGACAGATTCCTAAGCCCCAGCATTTT
J gene: TRBJ2-7; V gene: TRBV6-5; D gene: NA; clone size: once; CDR3 protein: CASSYDRWMSYEQYF; CDR3 DNA: TGTGCCAGCAGTTACGACAGGTGGATGTCCTACGAGCAGTACTTC
J gene: TRBJ1-5; V gene: TRBV18; D gene: NA; clone size: NA; CDR3 protein: CASSPRQDSNQPQHF; CDR3 DNA: TGTGCCAGCTCACCGCGACAGGATAGCAATCAGCCCCAGCATTTT
J gene: TRBJ2-1; V gene: TRBV5-1; D gene: TRBD1; clone size: NA; CDR3 protein: CASSDDRVDNEQFF; CDR3 DNA: TGCGCCAGCAGTGACGACAGGGTCGACAATGAGCAGTTCTTC
J gene: TRBJ2-2; V gene: TRBV7-9; D gene: NA; clone size: NA; CDR3 protein: CASRQGEGTGELFF; CDR3 DNA: TGTGCCAGCAGACAGGGGGAGGGCACCGGGGAGCTGTTTTTT
J gene: TRBJ2-2; V gene: TRBV19; D gene: NA; clone size: NA; CDR3 protein: CASRSIQGLNTGELFF; CDR3 DNA: TGTGCCAGTAGGTCCATACAGGGATTAAACACCGGGGAGCTGTTTTTT
J gene: TRBJ2-7; V gene: TRBV6-6; D gene: NA; clone size: NA; CDR3 protein: CASNKDPRSSYEQYF; CDR3 DNA: TGTGCCAGCAACAAAGACCCTAGGAGCTCCTACGAGCAGTACTTC
J gene: TRBJ1-2; V gene: TRBV6-5; D gene: NA; clone size: NA; CDR3 protein: CASSYGGGYGYTF; CDR3 DNA: TGTGCCAGCAGTTACGGGGGGGGCTATGGCTACACCTTC
J gene: TRBJ2-7; V gene: TRBV28; D gene: NA; clone size: few; CDR3 protein: CASREQGTNLVEQYF; CDR3 DNA: TGTGCCAGCAGGGAACAGGGCACCAATCTCGTCGAGCAGTACTTC
J gene: TRBJ2-7; V gene: TRBV5-4; D gene: TRBD1; clone size: NA; CDR3 protein: CASSSGQGVPRYEQYF; CDR3 DNA: TGTGCCAGCAGCTCGGGACAGGGGGTACCGCGTTACGAGCAGTACTTC
J gene: TRBJ1-1; V gene: TRBV10-3; D gene: NA; clone size: NA; CDR3 protein: CATARGGGTEAFF; CDR3 DNA: TGTGCCACCGCTCGAGGGGGGGGCACTGAAGCTTTCTTT
J gene: TRBJ1-5; V gene: TRBV28; D gene: NA; clone size: NA; CDR3 protein: CASDAPGLNQPQHF; CDR3 DNA: TGTGCCAGCGACGCCCCTGGGCTAAATCAGCCCCAGCATTTT
J gene: TRBJ2-2; V gene: TRBV7-2; D gene: NA; clone size: NA; CDR3 protein: CASSRQSRTVSSGELFF; CDR3 DNA: TGTGCCAGCAGTCGTCAGTCCCGGACAGTCTCCAGCGGGGAGCTGTTTTTT
J gene: TRBJ2-3; V gene: TRBV4-1; D gene: TRBD2; clone size: NA; CDR3 protein: CASSQDWGGSGIIDTQYF; CDR3 DNA: TGCGCCAGCAGCCAAGATTGGGGAGGTAGCGGGATAATAGATACGCAGTATTTT
J gene: TRBJ2-7; V gene: TRBV2; D gene: TRBD2; clone size: NA; CDR3 protein: CASSTGTSGRNYEQYF; CDR3 DNA: TGTGCCAGCAGCACCGGGACTAGCGGGAGGAACTACGAGCAGTACTTC
J gene: TRBJ2-7; V gene: TRBV7-2; D gene: TRBD2; clone size: NA; CDR3 protein: CASSPTSGSSYEQYF; CDR3 DNA: TGTGCCAGCAGCCCTACTAGCGGGAGTTCGTACGAGCAGTACTTC
J gene: TRBJ2-1; V gene: TRBV10-1; D gene: TRBD2; clone size: NA; CDR3 protein: CASSSGRYNEQFF; CDR3 DNA: TGCGCCAGCAGTAGCGGGAGATACAATGAGCAGTTCTTC
J gene: TRBJ2-7; V gene: TRBV11-3; D gene: NA; clone size: NA; CDR3 protein: CASSLFRDSREQYF; CDR3 DNA: TGTGCCAGCAGCTTATTCAGGGACTCTAGGGAGCAGTACTTC